What follows are 23 T cell receptor beta chains derived from one specimen sequenced in a study of CD8+ T cells in alopecia areata. Treatment meaning: oral pan-JAK inhibitor, 5-10 mg twice daily. The sequencing template was cDNA reverse transcribed from extracted RNA. The table came from immunoSEQ multiplex PCR; TCRdb's copy has only in-frame clones and leaves some out. Of 250,000 to 350,000 clones detected, 50% to 75% appear once; the ten largest clones hold 0.8% to 1%. The starting material was CD4+ T cells sorted from blood, obtained at approximately week 52, from a patient treated with tofacitinib. Receptor source: a human donor with alopecia areata.

The chain recombines TRBV20-1 with TRBJ1-1, with D uncertain. The CDR3 length is 11 residues. V was shortened by 5 bases and J by 6 bases, with 10 bases between the two germline ends. In germline, CDR1 is DFQATT, CDR2 SNEGSKA (reference sequence). CDR3 residues: CSASGEPEAFF. In DNA, the CDR3 is TGCAGTGCTTCCGGGGAGCCTGAAGCTTTCTTT.

The chain employs TRBV14 and TRBJ1-2; D not resolved. This CDR3 comprises 12 residues. The V gene's germline CDR1 is SGHDN and CDR2 FVKESK. V shed 0 bases and J shed 8 bases, with 7 bases lying between them. Here the CDR3 DNA reads TGTGCCAGCAGCCAAGACAGAGGAGGCTACACCTTC. Translation gives CASSQDRGGYTF.

V is TRBV5-1 and J is TRBJ1-3, with TRBD1 as a possible D gene (5 bases). Deletions cut 2 bases from V and 0 bases from J, with 12 bases between. The CDR3 contains 16 residues. Per the germline V gene, CDR1 is SGHRS and CDR2 is YFSETQ. In nucleotides, the CDR3 is TGCGCCAGCAGCTTTTCAGGGACGAGCTCTGGAAACACCATATATTTT. The encoded protein is CASSFSGTSSGNTIYF.

The chain employs TRBV7-3 and TRBJ1-1; no clear D. V was clipped by 4 bases and J by 8 bases, with 20 bases between them. The CDR3 contains 15 residues. Germline V gene sequence: CDR1 SGHTA, CDR2 FQGTGA. The CDR3 region is CASSSAQDKISEAFF. The CDR3 nucleotides read TGTGCCAGCAGCTCGGCCCAAGATAAAATCTCAGAAGCTTTCTTT.

This clone was counted between two and nine times. This chain joins TRBV7-3 and TRBJ2-3; 8 positions match TRBD2. Germline values: CDR1 SGHTA, CDR2 FQGTGA. This CDR3 contains 15 residues. Unmatched junction bases numbered 6, after V lost 5 bases and J lost 2 bases. CDR3 amino acids: CASSSGRGATDTQYF. The DNA of the CDR3 is TGTGCCAGCAGCAGCGGGCGGGGGGCCACAGATACGCAGTATTTT.

The gene calls are TRBV5-1 and TRBJ2-6, with 7 bases matching TRBD1. The germline gives CDR1 SGHRS, CDR2 YFSETQ. The CDR3 is 17 residues long. The junction had 7 bases not matched to a gene; V was cut back by 4 bases and J by 0 bases. This chain's CDR3 is CASSGEQGTSGANVLTF. CDR3 sequence (DNA): TGCGCCAGCAGCGGGGAACAGGGGACCTCTGGGGCCAACGTCCTGACTTTC.

V is TRBV7-9 and J is TRBJ2-7; D possibly corresponds to TRBD1 (5 bases). Trimming stripped 2 bases from V and 5 bases from J, with 13 bases between. The CDR3 is 14 amino acids. Germline CDR1 reads SEHNR; CDR2 reads FQNEAQ (reference sequence). The CDR3 coding sequence is TGTGCCAGCAGCTTATTGCCAGGGAAGGACGAGCAGTACTTC. Protein product: CASSLLPGKDEQYF. Full variable domain (missing parts from reference TRBV7-9 and TRBJ2-7): DTGVSQNPRHKITKRGQNVTFRCDPISEHNRLYWYRQTLGQGPEFLTYFQNEAQLEKSRLLSDRFSAERPKGSFSTLEIQRTEQGDSAMYLCASSLLPGKDEQYFGPGTRLTVT.

The rearrangement uses TRBV29-1 and TRBJ1-4; D remains ambiguous. This CDR3 comprises 14 residues. V gave up 7 bases and J gave up 3 bases, with 15 bases separating them. The germline CDR1 and CDR2 sequences are SQVTM and ANQGSEA. As DNA, the CDR3 is TGCAGCGCTGCGGTTCAGGCAGCTAATGAAAAACTGTTTTTT. Amino acids: CSAAVQAANEKLFF.

Worth noting for this clone: Other nucleotide sequences from this sample produce the same CDR3. The chain links TRBV5-1 to TRBJ1-2; D remains ambiguous. V dropped 0 bases and J dropped 7 bases, with 10 bases sitting between them. The CDR3 covers 13 residues. CDR1 is SGHRS and CDR2 is YFSETQ in the germline V gene. CDR3 bases: TGCGCCAGCAGCTTGGCCGGGAGGAGTGGCTACACCTTC. Protein product: CASSLAGRSGYTF. The full variable domain, its missing parts supplied by reference TRBV5-1 and TRBJ1-2, is KAGVTQTPRYLIKTRGQQVTLSCSPISGHRSVSWYQQTPGQGLQFLFEYFSETQRNKGNFPGRFSGRQFSNSRSEMNVSTLELGDSALYLCASSLAGRSGYTFGSGTRLTVV.

A few counts support this clone. The chain uses TRBV2 and TRBJ2-7, with D hard to call. Trimming removed 0 bases from V and 4 bases from J, with 7 bases in between. From germline, CDR1 is SNHLY and CDR2 FYNNEI. The CDR3 loop spans 13 amino acids. The CDR3 coding sequence is TGTGCCAGCAGTGAAGCGCGCAAGTACGAGCAGTACTTC. Its translation: CASSEARKYEQYF. The full variable domain, rest sourced from reference TRBV2 and TRBJ2-7, is EPEVTQTPSHQVTQMGQEVILRCVPISNHLYFYWYRQILGQKVEFLVSFYNNEISEKSEIFDDQFSVERPDGSNFTLKIRSTKLEDSAMYFCASSEARKYEQYFGPGTRLTVT.

V is TRBV10-3 and J is TRBJ1-1, with D possibly TRBD1 on 6 matching bases. Germline CDR1 ENHRY, CDR2 SYGVKD. V shed 7 bases and J shed 7 bases, with 16 bases lying between them. The CDR3 contains 13 residues. CDR3 bases: TGTGCCATCATGAGGGGGGTTCGCGGTGAAGCTTTCTTT. Encoded protein: CAIMRGVRGEAFF.

The chain is built from TRBV11-3 and TRBJ2-5, with a possible D match to TRBD1 (5 bases). Trimming cost V 5 bases and J 5 bases, with 12 bases left between them. In germline, CDR1 is SGHNT, CDR2 YENEEA. There are 13 residues in the CDR3. This CDR3 reads CASSSGHRETQYF. CDR3 nucleotide sequence: TGTGCCAGCAGCAGTGGACATAGGGAGACCCAGTACTTC.

The chain couples TRBV9 to TRBJ1-2; 8 bases match TRBD1. In germline, CDR1 is SGDLS, CDR2 YYNGEE. Trimming removed 4 bases from V and 4 bases from J; junction bases left unmatched: 9. The CDR3 contains 15 residues. The CDR3 spells CASSPTTTGGYGYTF. As DNA, the CDR3 is TGTGCCAGCAGCCCTACTACTACAGGGGGCTATGGCTACACCTTC.

This clone was detected once. This chain links TRBV29-1 with TRBJ1-1, with a tentative D call TRBD1 (6 bases). The CDR3 loop spans 11 amino acids. The V end lost 5 bases, the J end lost 8 bases, and 12 bases lay between the germline ends. Germline assignment: CDR1 SQVTM and CDR2 ANQGSEA. CDR3 bases: TGCAGCGTTTTCGCAGGGGCAGAAGCTTTCTTT. This encodes CSVFAGAEAFF. Together with reference TRBV29-1 and TRBJ1-1, the CDR3 gives the full variable domain: SAVISQKPSRDICQRGTSLTIQCQVDSQVTMMFWYRQQPGQSLTLIATANQGSEATYESGFVIDKFPISRPNLTFSTLTVSNMSPEDSSIYLCSVFAGAEAFFGQGTRLTVV.

The chain joins TRBV5-6 to TRBJ1-1; the D gene is possibly TRBD1 (5 bases). Germline CDR1 and CDR2: SGHDT and YYEEEE. Trimming left V 3 bases short and J 4 bases short, with 13 bases between. CDR3 length: 14 amino acids. CDR3 nucleotides: TGTGCCAGCAGCTCGCCGGGGGAGGGCACTGAAGCTTTCTTT. It yields the protein CASSSPGEGTEAFF.

The genes are TRBV7-9 and TRBJ1-2, with a weak D call TRBD1 (6 bases). There are 15 residues in the CDR3. Germline V lookup: CDR1 SEHNR, CDR2 FQNEAQ (reference sequence). With 4 bases removed from V and 5 bases from J, the gap between germline ends came to 17 bases. The DNA of the CDR3 is TGTGCCAGCAGCTCCGCAGGGGCCGGTGGGTATGGCTACACCTTC. It codes for CASSSAGAGGYGYTF.

The rearrangement joins TRBV27 to TRBJ1-1; D ambiguous. The germline V gene encodes CDR1 MNHEY and CDR2 SMNVEV (reference sequence). V lost 9 bases to trimming and J lost 0 bases, with 2 bases between them. The CDR3 sequence is 10 residues long. The CDR3 is CARLNTEAFF. The DNA for the CDR3 is TGTGCCAGATTGAACACTGAAGCTTTCTTT.

The V and J genes are TRBV29-1 and TRBJ2-5; D is undetermined. From germline, CDR1 is SQVTM and CDR2 ANQGSEA. V was pared by 1 base and J by 5 bases, with 14 bases between. The length of the CDR3 is 14 residues. The DNA of the CDR3 is TGCAGCGTTGAAGTGGGTGGGCTTCGGGAGACCCAGTACTTC. As protein: CSVEVGGLRETQYF.

V gene TRBV5-1 combines with J gene TRBJ2-3; D is perhaps TRBD1 or TRBD2 (5 bases each). The CDR3 spans 16 residues. V was clipped by 1 base and J by 5 bases, with 17 bases between them. The germline V gene has CDR1 SGHRS and CDR2 YFSETQ. The CDR3 reads CASSLQDSLGEDTQYF. In DNA form, the CDR3 reads TGCGCCAGCAGCTTGCAGGACTCCTTAGGGGAAGATACGCAGTATTTT.

This clone appeared a single time. The gene calls are TRBV6-1 and TRBJ1-1, with a weak D call TRBD1 (6 bases). The CDR3 sequence is 13 residues long. The V end was cut by 6 bases, the J end by 6 bases, with 14 bases between. Germline loops: CDR1 MNHNS, CDR2 SASEGT. In nucleotides, the CDR3 is TGTGCCAGCAGGGGGGGGCAGGAGGCTGAAGCTTTCTTT. It codes for CASRGGQEAEAFF.

The chain combines TRBV7-3 with TRBJ2-1; 7 bases map to TRBD1. The CDR3 spans 14 residues. V lost 5 bases and J lost 8; bases outside the gene matches: 9. Germline CDR1 and CDR2: SGHTA and FQGTGA. The CDR3 nucleotides are TGTGCCAGCAGCCAGGCACAGGGGCGTCATGAGCAGTTCTTC. It yields the protein CASSQAQGRHEQFF. Looking up the rest from reference TRBV7-3 and TRBJ2-1 gives the full variable domain: GAGVSQTPSNKVTEKGKYVELRCDPISGHTALYWYRQSLGQGPEFLIYFQGTGAADDSGLPNDRFFAVRPEGSVSTLKIQRTERGDSAVYLCASSQAQGRHEQFFGPGTRLTVL.

The gene calls are TRBV7-2 and TRBJ2-7; no firm D call. This CDR3 spans 14 amino acids. CDR1 and CDR2 from the germline V gene are SGHTA and FQGNSA. The V end lost 6 bases, the J end lost 0 bases, and 12 bases lay between the germline ends. The CDR3 reads CASSLGISSYEQYF. The CDR3 DNA reads as TGTGCCAGCAGTCTAGGGATCAGCTCCTACGAGCAGTACTTC.

This chain joins TRBV29-1 and TRBJ2-1; tentatively, D is TRBD2 (6 bases). V gave up 4 bases and J gave up 15 bases, with 16 bases separating them. Germline V gene lookup returns CDR1 SQVTM and CDR2 ANQGSEA. This CDR3 comprises 11 residues. The CDR3 is CSVAGTGRRFF. The DNA for the CDR3 is TGCAGCGTTGCCGGGACTGGCCGTCGGTTCTTC.